This TCR beta chain was retrieved from a study of OX40 agonist ivuxolimab in advanced cancers. The assay was immunoSEQ multiplex PCR, and TCRdb's table has in-frame clones only and misses some. In the table there are more than 45,000 clones, under 85% of which are singletons. Trimming left V 5 bases short and J 6 bases short, with 10 bases between. Germline lookup yields CDR1 SNHLY and CDR2 FYNNEI. The CDR3 runs to 13 residues. This TCR derives from an adult with an advanced solid tumor such as melanoma, head and neck, liver or kidney cancer. Sequenced material: CD4+ or CD8+ T cells sorted from blood, taken in a trial of the OX40 agonist ivuxolimab. The chain combines TRBV2 with TRBJ2-2; D is perhaps TRBD1 (6 bases). CDR3 protein: CASSSQGSGELFF. The CDR3 DNA is TGTGCCAGCAGTTCTCAGGGGTCCGGGGAGCTGTTTTTT.